This TCR beta chain was captured by sequencing in a study of breast tumors, draining lymph nodes, adjacent tissues. CDR1 SEHNR and CDR2 FQNEAQ come from the germline V gene (reference sequence). The CDR3 runs 14 residues. After removal of 5 bases from V and 5 bases from J, the junction contained 2 bases not matched to a gene. TCRdb called the multiplex PCR reads again in MiXCR, with one record for every CDR3 protein. The sample includes about 80,000 distinct CDR3 sequences, about 21% of them seen just once. This clonotype was recorded many times. Samples came from axillary lymph nodes draining the breast cancer.

The clonotype originates from a female donor with breast cancer. Some clones in this sample may be carry-over from other donors' samples. Sequenced: axillary lymph node tissue. V is TRBV7-9 and J is TRBJ2-1, with 11 positions matching TRBD2. CDR3 in DNA: TGTGCCAGCAGCGGGACTAGCGGAAACAATGAGCAGTTCTTC. Amino acids: CASSGTSGNNEQFF.